A selection of T cell receptor beta chains follows, all from one sample in a study of blood T cell repertoires in COVID-19. The assay was immunoSEQ multiplex PCR, and TCRdb's table has in-frame clones only and misses some. The profile covers 170,000 or so clones, with more than 80% appearing a single time and 6.2% taken by the ten largest. Source material: PBMCs or T cells enriched from blood (not recorded which). These receptor sequences come from a man aged 35-49 years who had recovered from COVID-19. The CDR3 runs from the conserved cysteine through the conserved F or W. Each record gives: V gene, clone size, J gene, D gene, CDR3 length, CDR3 DNA, CDR3 protein. D genes are given only for firm matches. Clone size, where shown, is once, few, many, or a class for clones that have expanded.

TRBV2	NA	TRBJ2-1	NA	14	TGTGCCAGCACCCCAGCGGGCCTGGGAAATGAGCAGTTCTTC	CASTPAGLGNEQFF
TRBV5-1	NA	TRBJ1-2	TRBD1	15	TGCGCCAGCAGCTACGGGACAGGGATGGTTTATGGCTACACCTTC	CASSYGTGMVYGYTF
TRBV24-1	once	TRBJ2-1	TRBD2	12	TGTGCCACCCGGACTAGGGGCAATGAGCAGTTCTTC	CATRTRGNEQFF
TRBV28	NA	TRBJ2-7	NA	12	TGTGCCAGCAGTTTAATAGCCTACGAGCAGTACTTC	CASSLIAYEQYF
TRBV19	NA	TRBJ1-5	TRBD1	15	TGTGCCAGTAGTATAGTTGCGGGACAGGTACAGCCCCAGCATTTT	CASSIVAGQVQPQHF
TRBV5-1	NA	TRBJ2-1	NA	13	TGCGCCAGCAGCTCGGTACAGGGTCGGGAGCAGTTCTTC	CASSSVQGREQFF
TRBV15	NA	TRBJ2-2	NA	18	TGTGCCACCAGCAGAGAGACCAGGGGATACCTCGGCACCGGGGAGCTGTTTTTT	CATSRETRGYLGTGELFF
TRBV5-1	few	TRBJ1-4	NA	13	TGCGCCAGCAGCTTCGAGGGAGGCGAAAAACTGTTTTTT	CASSFEGGEKLFF
TRBV28	NA	TRBJ1-1	TRBD1	15	TGTGCCAGCAGCCCAATCGGACAGGGGAACACTGAAGCTTTCTTT	CASSPIGQGNTEAFF
TRBV2	NA	TRBJ1-6	TRBD1	14	TGTGCCAGCAGCTCGGGACAGGGAAATTCACCCCTCCACTTT	CASSSGQGNSPLHF
TRBV21-1	NA	TRBJ2-3	NA	16	TGTGCCAGCAGCAAAGAAGCCAGGGGTGCTTCAGATACGCAGTATTTT	CASSKEARGASDTQYF
TRBV5-1	NA	TRBJ2-7	TRBD1	15	TGCGCCAGCAGCTTGAAGGCAGGGGGCGCGGGGGAGCAGTACTTC	CASSLKAGGAGEQYF
TRBV20-1	NA	TRBJ1-2	NA	11	TGCAGTGCTTTCGGGAGCCATGGCTACACCTTC	CSAFGSHGYTF
TRBV6-6	few	TRBJ2-7	NA	12	TGTGCCAGCAGTGGACAGTTATACGAGCAGTACTTC	CASSGQLYEQYF